These 14 T cell receptor beta chains originate from one sample sequenced in a study of regulatory T cells in long-lasting Graves disease. With iRepertoire HTBI primers and Arm-PCR of CDR3 regions, TCR beta libraries were built. TCRdb independently ran MiXCR on the multiplex PCR reads; one entry per CDR3 protein. The data show about 560,000 distinct CDR3 sequences, with 15% to 20% seen just once and around 11% held by the top ten. Specified time point: newly diagnosed GD, antithyroid drugs for less than 3 months. Isolated PBMC RNA provided the starting material for the TCR library. This same sample was also part of a study on T cells in Graves' hyperthyroidism and ophthalmopathy.

Here the sequenced sample was peripheral blood mononuclear cells (PBMCs), taken at new diagnosis, from a patient treated with antithyroid drugs. These receptors were obtained from a man aged 18 to 29 with Graves disease.

This clonotype has more than one count but fewer than ten. The V call is TRBV2, the J call TRBJ1-1; D is perhaps TRBD1 (6 bases). The length of the CDR3 is 15 residues. The germline V gene has CDR1 SNHLY and CDR2 FYNNEI. The V end lost 6 bases, the J end lost 0 bases, and 14 bases lay between the germline ends. The CDR3 region is CASRDSTTMNTEAFF. CDR3 nucleotides: TGTGCCAGCAGGGACAGTACTACAATGAACACTGAAGCTTTCTTT.

The chain links TRBV7-9 to TRBJ1-2; D call uncertain. The CDR3 has 14 amino acids. Per the germline V gene, CDR1 is SEHNR and CDR2 is FQNEAQ (reference sequence). Trimming stripped 1 base from V and 7 bases from J, with 13 bases between. CDR3 loop: CASSLEFPTPGYTF. The CDR3 coding sequence is TGTGCCAGCAGCTTAGAGTTCCCAACCCCTGGCTACACCTTC.

The chain employs TRBV6-2 or TRBV6-3 and TRBJ2-1; D is undetermined. Deletions cut 5 bases from V and 2 bases from J, with 22 bases between. The CDR3 extends over 18 amino acids. Germline-derived CDR1 and CDR2 are MNHEY and SVGEGT. CDR3: CASSEALVGSTPYNEQFF. Here the CDR3 DNA reads TGTGCCAGCAGTGAAGCCCTAGTTGGGTCTACTCCCTACAATGAGCAGTTCTTC.

This clonotype was seen repeatedly, ten times or more. The chain uses TRBV2 and TRBJ2-1; TRBD1 matches 10 bases. CDR1 SNHLY and CDR2 FYNNEI come from the germline V gene. The CDR3 loop spans 15 amino acids. With V trimmed by 3 bases and J by 4 bases, 3 bases remained unmatched. CDR3 sequence (DNA): TGTGCCAGCAGTGAGGACAGGGGGTGGTACAATGAGCAGTTCTTC. Amino acid sequence: CASSEDRGWYNEQFF.

This clonotype has at least ten counts. This sequence joins TRBV6-5 and TRBJ2-7; D ambiguous. The CDR3 has 15 residues. Trimming stripped 0 bases from V and 2 bases from J, with 11 bases between. Germline V gives CDR1 MNHEY, CDR2 SVGAGI. The DNA for the CDR3 is TGTGCCAGCAGTTACTCTGATGGTTCCCCCTACGAGCAGTACTTC. Translation: CASSYSDGSPYEQYF.

In this sample, this clonotype turned up many times. The chain combines TRBV2 with TRBJ2-1; D unclear. CDR3 length: 13 amino acids. Germline V gives CDR1 SNHLY, CDR2 FYNNEI. V shed 7 bases and J shed 0 bases, with 7 bases lying between them. This CDR3 reads CASIVGSYNEQFF. The CDR3 coding sequence is TGTGCCAGCATCGTGGGCTCCTACAATGAGCAGTTCTTC.

This clonotype occurred a few times. The chain couples TRBV27 to TRBJ2-6, with D possibly matching TRBD1 (5 bases). In germline, CDR1 is MNHEY, CDR2 SMNVEV (reference sequence). This CDR3 comprises 17 residues. V dropped 6 bases and J dropped 1 base, with 16 bases sitting between them. The DNA for the CDR3 is TGTGCCAGCAGAGCAACGGACAACCCTTCTGGGGCCAACGTCCTGACTTTC. As protein: CASRATDNPSGANVLTF.

This clonotype has at least ten counts. The chain carries TRBV28 and TRBJ1-2; D is ambiguous. CDR3 length: 15 residues. From germline, CDR1 is MDHEN and CDR2 SYDVKM. The V and J ends lost 3 bases and 3 bases respectively, with 14 bases between them. The CDR3 bases are TGTGCCAGCAGTTTGGGCCCAAATCCTTACTATGGCTACACCTTC. Translated: CASSLGPNPYYGYTF.

The rearrangement links TRBV9 to TRBJ1-2, with D possibly TRBD1 on 5 matching bases. This CDR3 comprises 14 residues. The V end was cut by 3 bases, the J end by 6 bases, with 15 bases between. Germline-derived CDR1 and CDR2 are SGDLS and YYNGEE. CDR3 DNA sequence: TGTGCCAGCAGCGCTGGGGGGACTGGCAATGGCTACACCTTC. This sequence encodes CASSAGGTGNGYTF.

In this sample, this clonotype turned up once. A single base separates this from a much larger clone, so it may be a read error. The chain combines TRBV30 with TRBJ2-7; no definite D call. In germline, CDR1 is GTSNPN, CDR2 SVGIG (reference sequence). This CDR3 region has 14 residues. The CDR3 sequence is CAWSVRLDGYEQHF. For the CDR3, the DNA is TGTGCCTGGAGTGTACGTCTTGACGGTTACGAGCAGCACTTC.

The gene calls are TRBV29-1 and TRBJ2-1, with TRBD2 matching 7 bases. The CDR3 consists of 16 residues. Germline V gene data show CDR1 as SQVTM and CDR2 as ANQGSEA. With V trimmed by 8 bases and J by 7 bases, 20 bases remained unmatched. This CDR3 reads CSNPPLGGRGRNEQFF. In DNA, the CDR3 is TGCAGCAACCCCCCCCTTGGAGGGAGGGGAAGGAATGAGCAGTTCTTC.

The chain carries TRBV6-1 and TRBJ1-1; D unclear. Germline V gene sequence: CDR1 MNHNS, CDR2 SASEGT. V was clipped by 8 bases and J by 1 base, with 8 bases between them. The CDR3 loop spans 12 amino acids. CDR3 sequence reads: CASCYGNTEAFF. The CDR3 bases are TGTGCCAGCTGCTACGGGAACACTGAAGCTTTCTTT.

This clonotype was detected many times. This sequence joins TRBV2 and TRBJ2-4; perhaps TRBD1 as D (8 bases). The germline CDR1 and CDR2 sequences are SNHLY and FYNNEI. The V and J ends lost 7 bases and 7 bases respectively, with 14 bases between them. This CDR3 is built from 13 residues. CDR3 region: CASTGQGGNIQYF. CDR3 sequence (DNA): TGTGCCAGCACTGGACAGGGAGGGAACATTCAGTACTTC.

There are many counts of this clonotype. This sequence joins TRBV28 and TRBJ1-5; tentative D call: TRBD1 (5 bases). V was clipped by 2 bases and J by 6 bases, with 11 bases between them. Germline-derived CDR1 and CDR2 are MDHEN and SYDVKM. The CDR3 covers 14 residues. The CDR3 here is CASSLGGGGQPQHF. CDR3 nucleotide sequence: TGTGCCAGCAGTTTAGGTGGGGGAGGTCAGCCCCAGCATTTT.